The 18 T cell receptor beta chains listed next were all sequenced from one sample in a study of breast tumors, draining lymph nodes, adjacent tissues. Breast cancer patients provided tissue from their axillary draining lymph nodes. TCRdb redid the calling of the multiplex PCR reads with MiXCR, one entry per CDR3 protein. The table includes roughly 100,000 distinct CDR3 sequences, roughly 29% detected once. The sequenced sample was axillary lymph node tissue. The receptor set was obtained from a female donor with breast cancer. Some clones in this sample may be carry-over from other donors' samples.

This clonotype was detected ten times or more. The rearrangement joins TRBV7-2 to TRBJ1-3; the D is unclear. CDR1 and CDR2 from the germline V gene are SGHTA and FQGNSA. CDR3 size: 15 residues. The V and J ends lost 1 base and 1 base respectively, with 8 bases between them. In DNA, the CDR3 is TGTGCCAGCAGCTTAGTCTTCGGTTCTGGAAACACCATATATTTT. Its protein is CASSLVFGSGNTIYF.

This clonotype has ten or more counts. The chain employs TRBV5-4 and TRBJ2-3, with 8 nucleotides matching TRBD2. The CDR3 runs 15 residues. The germline V gene encodes CDR1 SGHNT and CDR2 YYREEE (reference sequence). J gave up 6 bases and V 2 bases, and 8 bases lay outside the gene matches. The CDR3 DNA reads TGTGCCAGCAGCTTAATTTCGGGAGGGACGGATACGCAGTATTTT. Its translation is CASSLISGGTDTQYF.

V usage is TRBV6-5 and J usage is TRBJ2-7; D possibly corresponds to TRBD1 (6 bases). Per the germline V gene, CDR1 is MNHEY and CDR2 is SVGAGI. The CDR3 consists of 15 residues. V was trimmed by 6 bases and J by 2 bases, leaving 17 bases between them. This chain's CDR3 is CASRPDRRGPYEQYF. As DNA, the CDR3 is TGTGCCAGCAGACCCGACAGGAGAGGGCCCTACGAGCAGTACTTC.

This clonotype was counted ten times or more. Just one base apart from a much larger clone, this may be a read error. The chain carries TRBV6-6 and TRBJ2-2; D remains unclear. Per germline, CDR1 MNHNY and CDR2 SVGAGI (reference sequence). V shed 5 bases and J shed 2 bases, with 12 bases lying between them. This CDR3 is built from 15 residues. The CDR3 region is CASSHLAVNTGELFF. In DNA, the CDR3 is TGTGCCAGCAGTCACTTAGCAGTAAACACCGGGGAGCTGTTTTTT.

This clonotype was observed at least ten times. This chain uses TRBV19 with TRBJ2-1; TRBD1 is a possible D gene (6 bases). The V end lost 4 bases, the J end lost 8 bases, and 9 bases lay between the germline ends. The CDR3 is made up of 12 amino acids. Germline V gene lookup returns CDR1 LNHDA and CDR2 SQIVND (reference sequence). The CDR3 reads CASSTWTDEQFF. CDR3 bases: TGTGCCAGTAGTACCTGGACAGATGAGCAGTTCTTC.

The sample holds many counts of this clonotype. The V gene is TRBV7-2, the J gene TRBJ1-6, with D maybe TRBD1 (5 bases). Trimming left V 2 bases short and J 7 bases short, with 9 bases between. This CDR3 has 14 amino acids. CDR1 is SGHTA, CDR2 FQGNSA, per germline. The CDR3 region is CASSLPGTNSPLHF. CDR3 DNA sequence: TGTGCCAGCAGCTTACCGGGGACCAATTCACCCCTCCACTTT.

This clonotype was observed many times. The gene calls are TRBV24-1 and TRBJ2-2; possibly TRBD1 or TRBD2 for D (5 bases each). In germline, CDR1 is KGHDR, CDR2 SFDVKD. V lost 5 bases and J lost 6, with 12 bases in between. This CDR3 is 14 amino acids long. As DNA, the CDR3 is TGTGCCACCAGTGGTCCGGGGCTGGCCGGGGAGCTGTTTTTT. It specifies CATSGPGLAGELFF.

On this clonotype itself: This may be a read error: a much more frequent sequence differs by one nucleotide. The chain's CDR3 is CVSSLTAATKETQYF. CDR3 DNA sequence: TGTGTCAGCAGCTTGACTGCGGCGACCAAAGAGACCCAGTACTTC. V usage is TRBV5-4 and J usage is TRBJ2-5, with D hard to call. The CDR3 length is 15 residues. The germline V gene has CDR1 SGHNT and CDR2 YYREEE (reference sequence).

The chain is built from TRBV20-1 and TRBJ2-1; TRBD2 matches 10 bases. Looked up from germline, CDR1 is DFQATT and CDR2 is SNEGSKA (reference sequence). CDR3 size: 13 residues. V dropped 2 bases and J dropped 12; count of bases not matched to a gene: 7. CDR3 residues: CSARQAGGRGQFF. The CDR3 bases are TGCAGTGCTAGACAAGCGGGGGGGCGGGGGCAGTTCTTC.

In the case of this clonotype: One end of the junction varies from germline; a read error may be responsible. This sequence joins TRBV6-5 and TRBJ2-2, with D hard to call. The CDR3 contains 16 residues. Germline V lookup: CDR1 MNHEY, CDR2 SVGAGI. DNA for the CDR3: TGTGCCAGCAGTCACTCGAGAGCAGGCAACACCGGGGAGCTGTTTTTT. Translation: CASSHSRAGNTGELFF.

This clonotype was observed many times. CDR3 protein: CSAADVYEQYF. CDR3 bases: TGCAGTGCTGCGGACGTCTACGAGCAGTACTTC. The chain uses TRBV20-1 and TRBJ2-7; unclear D gene. V gave up 5 bases and J gave up 3 bases, with 8 bases separating them. Germline assignment: CDR1 DFQATT and CDR2 SNEGSKA (reference sequence). The CDR3 consists of 11 residues.

This clonotype has ten or more counts. One junction end disagrees with the germline gene, perhaps due to a read error. V and J are TRBV7-2 and TRBJ2-5; D is perhaps TRBD2 (6 bases). The CDR3 runs 15 residues. CDR1 SGHTA and CDR2 FQGNSA come from the germline V gene. CDR3 loop: CASSPLAGYQETQHF. CDR3 sequence (DNA): TGTGCCAGCAGCCCTCTGGCGGGGTACCAAGAGACCCAGCACTTC.

This clonotype showed up many times. The chain employs TRBV9 and TRBJ2-7; TRBD1 is a possible D gene (7 bases). The length of the CDR3 is 14 residues. With 0 bases removed from V and 5 bases from J, the gap between germline ends came to 12 bases. Germline V gene data show CDR1 as SGDLS and CDR2 as YYNGEE. CDR3 protein: CASSVDVRGDEQYF. The DNA of the CDR3 is TGTGCCAGCAGCGTAGACGTCAGGGGGGACGAGCAGTACTTC.

Turning to this clonotype: The junction differs from germline at one of its ends, possibly a read error. The V gene is TRBV7-9, the J gene TRBJ1-1; D is possibly TRBD1 (6 bases). CDR3 size: 14 residues. Germline V gene lookup returns CDR1 SEHNR and CDR2 FQNEAQ (reference sequence). CDR3 in DNA: TGTTCCAGCAGCTTACAGGGCCGGAACACTGAAGCTTTCTTT. Translation gives CSSSLQGRNTEAFF.

This clonotype was counted at least ten times. This rearrangement joins TRBV4-2 to TRBJ1-3, with a weak D call TRBD1 (6 bases). The ends were cut back, 0 bases at V and 0 bases at J, with 15 bases in the middle. The germline V gene encodes CDR1 LGHNA and CDR2 YNFKEQ. CDR3 length equals 18 residues. In nucleotides, the CDR3 is TGTGCCAGCAGCCAAGATCCACCCGGGACAAGCTCTGGAAACACCATATATTTT. This gives the protein CASSQDPPGTSSGNTIYF.

This clonotype was seen repeatedly, ten times or more. Here the CDR3 reads CSARSGYSNQPQHF. DNA for the CDR3: TGCAGTGCTAGAAGCGGGTATAGCAATCAGCCCCAGCATTTT. The chain couples TRBV20-1 to TRBJ1-5, with D hard to call. Trimming took off 2 bases at V and 0 bases at J, with 8 bases between the two ends. The CDR3 has 14 residues. Germline CDR1 and CDR2: DFQATT and SNEGSKA (reference sequence).

As concerns this clonotype: The DNA is omitted, as the CDR3 cannot be located on it reliably, and the CDR3 follows TCRdb's listing. The chain joins TRBV13 to TRBJ2-3; no check of the table's D call, TRBD1, against the DNA was made. Per the germline V gene, CDR1 is PRHDT and CDR2 is FYEKMQ (reference sequence). The CDR3 has 19 residues if both end residues are counted. The CDR3 region is CASSFYICSAPTSSDTQYF.

As concerns this clonotype: A read error is possible here, since a much larger clone lies one base away. The chain has TRBV18 and TRBJ1-5; 7 bases align to TRBD1. The CDR3 length is 16 residues. CDR1 KGHSH and CDR2 LQKENI come from the germline V gene. Written as DNA, the CDR3 is TGTGTCAGCTCACCACCCATGGGACAGCAAAATCAGCCCCAGCATTTT. This sequence encodes CVSSPPMGQQNQPQHF.